Listed below are T cell receptor beta chains from one sample, sequenced in a study of blood T cell repertoires in COVID-19. This table comes from immunoSEQ multiplex PCR, and its TCRdb copy is limited to in-frame clones, with some not included. The sample gives hundreds of thousands of clones, around 88% of which show up once; 5.5% to 7% is in the top ten. The sequenced sample was peripheral blood. The receptors come from a woman in her thirties who had recovered from COVID-19. CDR3s include the opening cysteine and the closing phenylalanine or tryptophan. The order of the fields is clone size, D gene, J gene, V gene, CDR3 DNA, CDR3 protein. A D gene is named only where the DNA matches it firmly. Clone size is given for some rows only: seen once, a few or many times, or a class if the clone is expanded.

>NA|NA|TRBJ2-1|TRBV6-2/TRBV6-3
TGTGCCAGCAGCAGTTCCGGGTTGGGGCAGTTCTTC
CASSSSGLGQFF
>NA|NA|TRBJ2-1|TRBV2
TGTGCCAGCAGAACCTGGACAAATGAGCAGTTCTTC
CASRTWTNEQFF
>NA|NA|TRBJ1-3|TRBV28
TGTGCCAGCAGTTTGGTTGGCTTTGGCTCTGGAAACACCATATATTTT
CASSLVGFGSGNTIYF
>NA|NA|TRBJ1-5|TRBV24-1
TGTGCCACCGGTTCCTCCTTCGGCGGGCAGAGCAATCAGCCCCAGCATTTT
CATGSSFGGQSNQPQHF
>NA|TRBD1|TRBJ1-4|TRBV14
TGTGCCAGCAGCCAAGCTGGACAGGGGCGAGAAAAACTGTTTTTT
CASSQAGQGREKLFF
>few|NA|TRBJ1-2|TRBV5-4
TGTGCCAGCAGCGTAGGGGGTAACTATGGCTACACCTTC
CASSVGGNYGYTF
>few|NA|TRBJ1-2|TRBV2
TGTGCCAGCAGACCAGACATGCTTGGCTACACCTTC
CASRPDMLGYTF
>once|TRBD1|TRBJ2-5|TRBV5-1
TGCGCCAGCAGCTTGGGACAGGGGGCAGGTGAGACCCAGTACTTC
CASSLGQGAGETQYF
>NA|NA|TRBJ1-3|TRBV7-2
TGTGCCAGCAGCTGGGGGGGGTCTTCGAAAGCTGGAAACACCATATATTTT
CASSWGGSSKAGNTIYF
>few|TRBD1|TRBJ1-2|TRBV19
TGTGCCAGTAGTATGGGATGGACAGGCTCGTATGGCTACACCTTC
CASSMGWTGSYGYTF
>NA|NA|TRBJ1-1|TRBV9
TGTGCCAGCAGCGGGTTGGGGGGAGAGTACACTGAAGCTTTCTTT
CASSGLGGEYTEAFF
>once|NA|TRBJ2-6|TRBV3-1/TRBV3-2
TGTGCCAGCAGCCATGAACCGGGGTCTGGGGCCAACGTCCTGACTTTC
CASSHEPGSGANVLTF
>NA|NA|TRBJ1-6|TRBV27
TGTGCCAGCAGTTGGGGGCAGGGGAATTCACCCCTCCACTTT
CASSWGQGNSPLHF
>NA|NA|TRBJ2-2|TRBV5-1
TGCGCCAGCAGCCCCGACGGAACCCCAGGGACCGGGGAGCTGTTTTTT
CASSPDGTPGTGELFF
>NA|TRBD1|TRBJ1-1|TRBV7-2
TGTGCCAGCAGCTCCCTCGGGACAGGGGGGACTGAAGCTTTCTTT
CASSSLGTGGTEAFF
>NA|TRBD1|TRBJ1-1|TRBV27
TGTGCCAGCAGTCGACAGGGCTACACTGAAGCTTTCTTT
CASSRQGYTEAFF
>NA|NA|TRBJ1-1|TRBV24-1
TGTGCCACCAGTGAGGGGCCTGGGACTGAAGCTTTCTTT
CATSEGPGTEAFF
>NA|TRBD1|TRBJ2-1|TRBV10-3
TGTGCCATCAGAGGGGACAGAGCCTACAATGAGCAGTTCTTC
CAIRGDRAYNEQFF
>NA|NA|TRBJ2-1|TRBV10-3
TGTGCCACCCGAGTCGGAGGGGATTCCTACAATGAGCAGTTCTTC
CATRVGGDSYNEQFF